This T cell receptor beta chain derives from a study of OX40 agonist ivuxolimab in advanced cancers. Generated by immunoSEQ multiplex PCR, the TCRdb table keeps only in-frame clones and is missing some. The table records 68,000 or so clones, about 83% of them present only once. This clone was detected a few times. Its target is not known. Study-level results: Relative to CD4+ cells, CD8+ T cells on average had more expanded clones.

The TCR sequence derives from an adult with an advanced solid tumor such as melanoma, head and neck, liver or kidney cancer. Sequenced here: CD4+ or CD8+ T cells sorted from blood, sampled in a trial of the OX40 agonist ivuxolimab.

The CDR3 coding sequence is TGTGCCAGCAGCCCTCCGGGACAGGGCCTTAGGGTCCTCCACTTT. It specifies CASSPPGQGLRVLHF. The genes are TRBV5-5 and TRBJ1-6; 9 nucleotides align to TRBD1. This CDR3 spans 15 amino acids. Trimming cost V 4 bases and J 15 bases; bases outside gene matches: 14. The germline V gene encodes CDR1 SGHKS and CDR2 YYEKEE (reference sequence).